Following are 30 T cell receptor beta chains from one sample sequenced in a study of blood T cell repertoires in COVID-19. TCRdb keeps only in-frame clones here, not all; method: immunoSEQ multiplex PCR. The table has under 500,000 clones, around 89% seen once; the top ten hold about 4.3%. Sequenced input: peripheral blood. These receptors came from a woman in her thirties with acute or convalescent COVID-19.

The chain uses TRBV2 and TRBJ1-5, with TRBD1 identical over 7 bases. J lost 2 bases, V lost 7 bases, and 5 bases had no gene match. The CDR3 length is 14 residues. Germline-derived CDR1 and CDR2 are SNHLY and FYNNEI. The chain's CDR3 is CASKPGTGNQPQHF. CDR3 nucleotides: TGTGCCAGCAAACCGGGGACAGGCAATCAGCCCCAGCATTTT.

With respect to this clone: Relative to the germline gene, one junction end is altered; a read error may explain this. The CDR3 DNA reads TGTGCCAGCAGTCACTCCATGACCGGGGAGCTGTTTTTT. Its protein product is CASSHSMTGELFF. The chain links TRBV6-2 or TRBV6-3 to TRBJ2-2; D remains unclear. The CDR3 is made up of 13 amino acids. The germline gives CDR1 MNHEY, CDR2 SVGEGT.

The chain employs TRBV30 and TRBJ1-1; D possibly corresponds to TRBD1 (6 bases). This CDR3 region has 16 residues. Germline V CDR1 and CDR2: GTSNPN, SVGIG (reference sequence). Trimming took off 3 bases at V and 6 bases at J, with 23 bases between the two ends. The CDR3 reads CAWSRRDNPGVAEAFF. As DNA, the CDR3 is TGTGCCTGGAGCCGCCGGGACAATCCCGGGGTGGCTGAAGCTTTCTTT.

V is TRBV7-6 and J is TRBJ2-1; TRBD2 agrees at 11 bases. Losses at the gene ends were 1 base for V and 3 bases for J; bases not matched to a gene: 5. Looked up from germline, CDR1 is SGHVS and CDR2 is FNYEAQ. The CDR3 covers 17 residues. CDR3 loop: CASSLGVSGGVYNEQFF. The CDR3 DNA is TGTGCCAGCAGCTTAGGGGTTAGCGGGGGGGTCTACAATGAGCAGTTCTTC.

The chain joins TRBV13 to TRBJ2-7, with 9 positions matching TRBD1. V was clipped by 1 base and J by 6 bases; unmatched bases: 7. The CDR3 is made up of 15 amino acids. Germline lookup yields CDR1 PRHDT and CDR2 FYEKMQ (reference sequence). The CDR3 is CASSLVGQGNREQYF. The DNA for the CDR3 is TGTGCCAGCAGCTTAGTGGGACAGGGAAACCGCGAGCAGTACTTC.

This chain connects TRBV5-1 to TRBJ2-5; the D gene is possibly TRBD1 (6 bases). The V gene lost 0 bases and the J gene lost 5 bases, with 17 bases spanning the gap. Germline V gives CDR1 SGHRS, CDR2 YFSETQ. This CDR3 has 16 amino acids. CDR3 nucleotide sequence: TGCGCCAGCAGCTTGGCCCCCCGAGGGGGAGAGGAGACCCAGTACTTC. This gives the protein CASSLAPRGGEETQYF.

The gene calls are TRBV10-3 and TRBJ2-1; TRBD1 matches 7 bases. The germline V gene encodes CDR1 ENHRY and CDR2 SYGVKD. The trim removed 4 bases at V and 6 bases at J, leaving 9 bases unmatched. This CDR3 comprises 15 residues. This CDR3 reads CAISGQGLRGNEQFF. CDR3 nucleotide sequence: TGTGCCATCAGTGGACAGGGATTGAGGGGCAATGAGCAGTTCTTC.

The chain combines TRBV7-3 with TRBJ2-2; 7 bases map to TRBD1. The V gene's germline CDR1 is SGHTA and CDR2 FQGTGA. The CDR3 consists of 14 residues. The V gene end was trimmed by 4 bases and the J gene end by 6 bases; junction bases not matched to a gene: 5. In nucleotides, the CDR3 is TGTGCCAGCAGCTCGGGACAGCCCCCCGGGGAGCTGTTTTTT. Residues: CASSSGQPPGELFF.

This chain connects TRBV6-1 to TRBJ2-5; D is perhaps TRBD1 (5 bases). The germline V and J ends were trimmed by 3 bases and 2 bases, with 10 bases remaining between them. The CDR3 covers 14 residues. The germline V gene has CDR1 MNHNS and CDR2 SASEGT. The CDR3 region has the DNA TGTGCCAGCAGTGATCTGGGGCTTCAAGAGACCCAGTACTTC. Translating gives CASSDLGLQETQYF.

This clone appeared a single time. This chain joins TRBV7-2 and TRBJ2-5, with a weak D call TRBD2 (6 bases). CDR1 and CDR2 from the germline V gene are SGHTA and FQGNSA. There are 15 residues in the CDR3. V lost 0 bases, J lost 1 base, and 9 bases lay in between. The CDR3 DNA follows: TGTGCCAGCAGCTTAGCCAGTAGCGGCCAAGAGACCCAGTACTTC. As protein: CASSLASSGQETQYF. The full variable domain, rest sourced from reference TRBV7-2 and TRBJ2-5, is GAGVSQSPSNKVTEKGKDVELRCDPISGHTALYWYRQSLGQGLEFLIYFQGNSAPDKSGLPSDRFSAERTGGSVSTLTIQRTQQEDSAVYLCASSLASSGQETQYFGPGTRLLVL.

This rearrangement joins TRBV2 to TRBJ1-1; D unresolved. V dropped 3 bases and J dropped 12 bases, with 17 bases sitting between them. CDR3 size: 13 residues. Germline V gene sequence: CDR1 SNHLY, CDR2 FYNNEI. CDR3 nucleotides: TGTGCCAGCAGTGATCGGGTAGCGGGTCTAACTTTCTTT. This gives the protein CASSDRVAGLTFF.

As for this clone: Other DNA sequences within the sample encode an identical CDR3. The V and J genes are TRBV9 and TRBJ2-1, with D perhaps matching TRBD1 (7 bases). The CDR3 sequence is 15 residues long. Trimming cost V 2 bases and J 4 bases, with 13 bases left between them. From germline, CDR1 is SGDLS and CDR2 YYNGEE. CDR3 in amino acids: CASSVGAGGYNEQFF. The CDR3 coding sequence is TGTGCCAGCAGCGTTGGGGCAGGGGGGTACAATGAGCAGTTCTTC.

The chain uses TRBV15 and TRBJ2-5; perhaps TRBD2 as D (5 bases). The CDR3 runs 12 residues. From germline, CDR1 is LNHNV and CDR2 YYDKDF (reference sequence). Trimming cost V 1 base and J 7 bases, with 7 bases left between them. The CDR3 sequence is CATSRGSGTQYF. In DNA, the CDR3 is TGTGCCACCAGCAGAGGGAGCGGGACCCAGTACTTC.

This clone appeared a single time. This rearrangement joins TRBV6-2 or TRBV6-3 to TRBJ2-7; 13 positions agree with TRBD2. Germline assignment: CDR1 MNHEY and CDR2 SVGEGT. This CDR3 contains 16 residues. V lost 4 bases, J lost 2 bases, and 5 bases stayed unmatched. The DNA for the CDR3 is TGTGCCAGCAGTTCAGAGACTAGCGGGGGGCCCTACGAGCAGTACTTC. This encodes CASSSETSGGPYEQYF.

The sample holds one count of this clone. The V gene is TRBV10-2, the J gene TRBJ2-7; possible D gene TRBD1, 6 bases. V lost 4 bases to trimming and J lost 3 bases, with 16 bases between them. Looked up from germline, CDR1 is WSHSY and CDR2 is SAAADI. The CDR3 extends over 15 amino acids. CDR3 protein: CASSGPGHGNYEQYF. CDR3 nucleotides: TGCGCCAGCAGTGGACCGGGACACGGAAACTACGAGCAGTACTTC.

The rearrangement uses TRBV20-1 and TRBJ1-6, with D unclear. Germline V lookup: CDR1 DFQATT, CDR2 SNEGSKA (reference sequence). Trimming took off 3 bases at V and 7 bases at J, with 16 bases between the two ends. The CDR3 consists of 15 residues. This CDR3 is CSASSEISGNSPLHF. The CDR3 DNA follows: TGCAGTGCTAGTTCTGAAATTTCGGGAAATTCACCCCTCCACTTT.

The chain couples TRBV9 to TRBJ2-7, with TRBD1 identical over 7 bases. V was clipped by 3 bases and J by 0 bases; unmatched bases: 3. The CDR3 extends over 14 amino acids. CDR1 is SGDLS and CDR2 is YYNGEE in the germline V gene. The CDR3 region has the DNA TGTGCCAGCAGCGCCAGGGGGTCCTCCTACGAGCAGTACTTC. It codes for CASSARGSSYEQYF.

CDR3 residues: CATRAGPLLAKNIQYF. The CDR3 bases are TGTGCCACCAGGGCGGGACCGTTACTAGCCAAAAACATTCAGTACTTC. The chain is built from TRBV2 and TRBJ2-4, with a tentative D call TRBD2 (6 bases). The V and J ends lost 10 bases and 0 bases respectively, with 19 bases between them. The CDR3 is 16 amino acids. CDR1 SNHLY and CDR2 FYNNEI come from the germline V gene.

V is TRBV19 and J is TRBJ1-6, with D possibly matching TRBD1 (5 bases). CDR3 length equals 15 residues. Trimming took 5 bases from V and 9 from J, leaving 17 bases between them. Looked up from germline, CDR1 is LNHDA and CDR2 is SQIVND (reference sequence). The CDR3 protein is CASSALAGLGSPLHF. The CDR3 coding sequence is TGTGCCAGTAGTGCGCTCGCAGGGTTAGGTTCACCCCTCCACTTT.

The chain joins TRBV12-5 to TRBJ1-1, with D possibly matching TRBD1 (6 bases). Trimming took off 6 bases at V and 1 base at J, with 18 bases between the two ends. This CDR3 comprises 16 residues. From germline, CDR1 is LGHNT and CDR2 FRNRAP. DNA for the CDR3: TGTGCTAGTGGACCGACCCGGACAGTCAGGAACACTGAAGCTTTCTTT. Translating gives CASGPTRTVRNTEAFF.

Only one count was recorded for this clone. The chain has TRBV27 and TRBJ1-1; D ambiguous. Germline CDR1 and CDR2: MNHEY and SMNVEV (reference sequence). This CDR3 comprises 15 residues. V was trimmed by 6 bases and J by 3 bases, leaving 17 bases between them. This CDR3 reads CASSPRGGGDTEAFF. For the CDR3, the DNA is TGTGCCAGCAGCCCTCGCGGTGGCGGCGACACTGAAGCTTTCTTT.

The chain links TRBV4-1 to TRBJ2-6; 7 bases align to TRBD2. The J segment lost 4 bases and the V segment lost 2 bases, leaving 11 bases of the junction unmatched. This CDR3 spans 18 amino acids. Germline CDR1 MGHRA, CDR2 YSYEKL. Here the CDR3 DNA reads TGCGCCAGCAGCCAATCTGTCGGGGGGATGCGAGGGGCCAACGTCCTGACTTTC. It is translated as CASSQSVGGMRGANVLTF.

This chain connects TRBV28 to TRBJ2-3; 9 positions match TRBD2. The CDR3 has 16 amino acids. The germline gives CDR1 MDHEN, CDR2 SYDVKM. With 7 bases clipped from V and 2 bases from J, the junction kept 10 bases outside the gene matches. In DNA, the CDR3 is TGTGCCAGCAATTCCCGCGGGACTAGCCTCACAGATACGCAGTATTTT. As protein: CASNSRGTSLTDTQYF.

This sequence joins TRBV28 and TRBJ1-4; 12 nucleotides line up with TRBD1. The V segment lost 2 bases and the J segment 8 bases; nucleotides outside the gene matches: 3. This CDR3 has 15 residues. Germline V gives CDR1 MDHEN, CDR2 SYDVKM. The CDR3 DNA follows: TGTGCCAGCAGTTTAAGCGGGACAGGGGGCGAAAAACTGTTTTTT. Residues: CASSLSGTGGEKLFF.

The chain uses TRBV5-6 and TRBJ2-7; D perhaps matches TRBD2 (5 bases). The CDR3 has 16 residues. Deletions cut 4 bases from V and 4 bases from J, with 21 bases between. The V gene's germline CDR1 is SGHDT and CDR2 YYEEEE. CDR3: CASSTMPTKANYEQYF. DNA for the CDR3: TGTGCCAGCAGCACAATGCCGACTAAGGCTAATTACGAGCAGTACTTC.

The chain couples TRBV2 to TRBJ1-5, with D uncertain. V lost 7 bases and J lost 0, with 7 bases in between. Germline CDR1 and CDR2: SNHLY and FYNNEI. This CDR3 has 13 amino acids. The CDR3 DNA sequence: TGTGCCAGCACCGTATATAGCAATCAGCCCCAGCATTTT. This sequence encodes CASTVYSNQPQHF. Combining the CDR3 with reference TRBV2 and TRBJ1-5 gives the whole variable domain EPEVTQTPSHQVTQMGQEVILRCVPISNHLYFYWYRQILGQKVEFLVSFYNNEISEKSEIFDDQFSVERPDGSNFTLKIRSTKLEDSAMYFCASTVYSNQPQHFGDGTRLSIL.

The chain has TRBV2 and TRBJ2-5; weak D call: TRBD2 (7 bases). V gave up 3 bases and J gave up 5 bases, with 16 bases separating them. Germline CDR1 SNHLY, CDR2 FYNNEI. The CDR3 sequence is 15 residues long. CDR3 in amino acids: CASSDNHGGAETQYF. Here the CDR3 DNA reads TGTGCCAGCAGTGATAACCATGGGGGGGCGGAGACCCAGTACTTC.

This chain uses TRBV15 with TRBJ2-5; 8 nucleotides agree with TRBD2. The CDR3 consists of 14 residues. The germline gives CDR1 LNHNV, CDR2 YYDKDF (reference sequence). Germline trimming cut 5 bases from V and 7 bases from J; bases unmatched to any gene: 9. As DNA, the CDR3 is TGTGCCACCAGCGGCTTAGCGGGGATCCGGACCCAGTACTTC. The encoded protein is CATSGLAGIRTQYF.

As DNA, the CDR3 is TGTGCCAGCAGTGAAGCAAAGGGACAGGGTTTGAATGGCTACACCTTC. Translating gives CASSEAKGQGLNGYTF. The chain uses TRBV6-1 and TRBJ1-2; 9 bases match TRBD1. Germline V gene lookup returns CDR1 MNHNS and CDR2 SASEGT. V was pared by 0 bases and J by 6 bases, with 8 bases of the junction left unmatched. There are 16 residues in the CDR3.

The V gene is TRBV5-4, the J gene TRBJ2-7; TRBD1 is a possible D gene (5 bases). This CDR3 is built from 15 residues. CDR1 and CDR2 (germline): SGHNT, YYREEE (reference sequence). V lost 0 bases and J 3 bases, leaving 13 bases between the germline ends. The CDR3 protein is CASSLGGAASYEQYF. In nucleotides, the CDR3 is TGTGCCAGCAGCTTGGGTGGGGCGGCTAGCTACGAGCAGTACTTC.